This is a list of T cell receptor beta chains from one sample in a study of T cell responses to AZD1222 COVID-19 vaccine. Assay used: immunoSEQ multiplex PCR; TCRdb lists only in-frame clones, some missing. The repertoire includes roughly 120,000 clones, roughly 90% of them detected once, and approximately 4.7% sits in the top ten. This specimen was peripheral blood, taken on day 0 of AZD1222 vaccination. These receptors came from an adult in good health. Both conserved end residues are part of each CDR3. The order of the fields is V gene, D gene, J gene, CDR3 length, CDR3 protein. The D gene is left open where the match is weak.

TRBV30,NA,TRBJ2-7,14,CAWSSRQGQTEQYF
TRBV12-3/TRBV12-4,NA,TRBJ1-2,13,CASSFPQGIGYTF
TRBV28,NA,TRBJ1-4,16,CASSSDHRDIPEKLFF
TRBV19,NA,TRBJ1-6,14,CASHPGSGDSPLHF
TRBV28,NA,TRBJ1-3,16,CASQLGAGASGNTIYF
TRBV5-4,NA,TRBJ2-3,15,CASSPWLSGRDTQYF
TRBV6-2/TRBV6-3,TRBD1,TRBJ2-7,18,CASSYKGPGGFVAYEQYF
TRBV5-1,TRBD2,TRBJ2-7,17,CASSYGLAGGPSYEQYF
TRBV2,NA,TRBJ1-2,11,CASNPTLGYTF
TRBV3-1/TRBV3-2,NA,TRBJ1-1,15,CASSRAPQGNTEAFF
TRBV10-2,NA,TRBJ1-6,15,CASSESREKWSPLHF
TRBV7-9,TRBD2,TRBJ2-3,17,CASSLRPGGGGTDTQYF
TRBV28,NA,TRBJ2-3,14,CASRRPPPTDTQYF
TRBV28,NA,TRBJ2-3,15,CASSLPNSLTDTQYF
TRBV4-2,TRBD1,TRBJ1-1,16,CASSHGDRGWATEAFF
TRBV7-2,TRBD2,TRBJ2-7,15,CASSLSGRGPYEQYF
TRBV27,TRBD1,TRBJ2-7,16,CASSSPGDRGSNEQYF
TRBV30,NA,TRBJ1-6,15,CAWSASTSANSPLHF
TRBV7-8,NA,TRBJ2-3,14,CASSLGPGADTQYF
TRBV28,NA,TRBJ1-1,15,CASSLGGGMNTEAFF
TRBV6-2/TRBV6-3,NA,TRBJ2-5,13,CASTPILRETQYF
TRBV3-1/TRBV3-2,TRBD2,TRBJ2-7,17,CASSQEGIAGGRREQYF
TRBV10-3,NA,TRBJ1-1,12,CAISESNTEAFF
TRBV6-2/TRBV6-3,NA,TRBJ1-6,16,CASSYGRFSYNSPLHF
TRBV4-3,NA,TRBJ1-5,14,CASSQDLGGQPQHF
TRBV15,NA,TRBJ1-2,19,CATSRDPVGGVIANYGYTF
TRBV18,NA,TRBJ1-2,13,CASSPTGGGGYTF
TRBV29-1,NA,TRBJ2-7,12,CSVEDLKGHRDF
TRBV28,NA,TRBJ2-5,11,CASSSPETQYF